This is a list of T cell receptor beta chains from one sample in a study of vaccination and CD4 T cells after COVID-19. TCRdb processed the PCR reads anew with MiXCR; each CDR3 protein has one entry. Counted here are over 10,000 distinct CDR3 sequences, approximately 40% occurring once; the ten biggest clones make up approximately 8.5%. Their target antigens are unknown. The specimen sequenced was CD4+ T cells from blood, cultured in vitro. Every receptor here comes from a human donor who had recovered from COVID-19. Both conserved end residues are part of each CDR3. The D gene is left open where the match is weak. Part of the rows lack a size; the others show once, few, many or a class for expanded clones.

CDR3,DNA,size,V,J,D,length
CASSSAGPNNSPLHF,TGTGCCAGCAGCTCGGCAGGTCCCAATAATTCACCCCTCCACTTT,-,TRBV5-4,TRBJ1-6,-,15
CATSDEKGQGVSSTEAFF,TGTGCCACCAGTGACGAAAAAGGACAGGGGGTAAGTAGCACTGAAGCTTTCTTT,-,TRBV24-1,TRBJ1-1,TRBD1,18
CASSKAFRQAAISGANVLTF,TGTGCCAGCAGCAAAGCTTTCCGCCAAGCGGCCATCTCTGGGGCCAACGTCCTGACTTTC,-,TRBV21-1,TRBJ2-6,-,20
CASSEGPVYGYTF,TGTGCCAGCAGCGAGGGGCCCGTCTATGGCTACACCTTC,few,TRBV7-2,TRBJ1-2,-,13
CASSIRQGANQPQHF,TGTGCCAGCAGCATCCGACAGGGGGCTAATCAGCCCCAGCATTTT,-,TRBV7-8,TRBJ1-5,TRBD1,15
CASSSGRENQPQHF,TGTGCCAGTAGTTCTGGACGGGAAAATCAGCCCCAGCATTTT,few,TRBV19,TRBJ1-5,-,14
CASSYEGRQETQYF,TGTGCCAGCAGTTACGAGGGACGGCAAGAGACCCAGTACTTC,-,TRBV6-5,TRBJ2-5,-,14
CASSLYDRVSTDTQYF,TGTGCCAGCAGTTTGTATGACAGGGTTAGCACAGATACGCAGTATTTT,few,TRBV27,TRBJ2-3,TRBD1,16
CASSQNGLADQETQYF,TGCGCCAGCAGTCAAAACGGACTAGCGGACCAAGAGACCCAGTACTTC,-,TRBV10-1,TRBJ2-5,TRBD2,16
CASRTDRNTGELFF,TGTGCCAGCAGGACTGACAGGAACACCGGGGAGCTGTTTTTT,few,TRBV7-2,TRBJ2-2,-,14
CASSHPSGGLSYEQYF,TGTGCCAGCAGTCATCCGAGCGGGGGGCTATCCTACGAGCAGTACTTC,-,TRBV6-2/TRBV6-3,TRBJ2-7,TRBD2,16
CASSFGDRDYTEAFF,TGTGCCAGCAGCTTTGGGGACAGGGATTACACTGAAGCTTTCTTT,-,TRBV7-2,TRBJ1-1,TRBD1,15
CATKDRDQPQHF,TGTGCCACCAAAGACAGGGATCAGCCCCAGCATTTT,-,TRBV19,TRBJ1-5,TRBD1,12
CASSLARWTGDYGYTF,TGTGCCAGCAGTTTAGCGCGTTGGACAGGGGACTATGGCTACACCTTC,few,TRBV12-3/TRBV12-4,TRBJ1-2,TRBD1,16
CASSPGTGADTQYF,TGTGCCAGCAGCCCCGGGACTGGCGCAGATACGCAGTATTTT,-,TRBV9,TRBJ2-3,-,14
CASSGYLGTGEPYTF,TGCGCCAGCAGCGGCTATCTCGGGACAGGGGAGCCCTACACCTTC,-,TRBV5-1,TRBJ1-2,TRBD1,15
CSATRQGEGYTF,TGCAGTGCCACCCGACAGGGTGAGGGCTACACCTTC,-,TRBV20-1,TRBJ1-2,TRBD1,12
CASSSGVEQYF,TGTGCCAGCAGCTCAGGGGTCGAGCAGTACTTC,-,TRBV27,TRBJ2-7,-,11
CASRTGGFNTGELFF,TGTGCCAGCAGGACAGGGGGATTTAACACCGGGGAGCTGTTTTTT,few,TRBV2,TRBJ2-2,TRBD1,15
CASSGQWGKNIQYF,TGTGCCAGCTCCGGACAGTGGGGGAAAAACATTCAGTACTTC,few,TRBV27,TRBJ2-4,-,14
CASSGQSYGYTF,TGTGCCAGCTCTGGACAGTCCTATGGCTACACCTTC,-,TRBV25-1,TRBJ1-2,-,12
CASGRASTNYGYTF,TGTGCCAGCGGCCGGGCGAGTACTAACTATGGCTACACCTTC,few,TRBV6-1,TRBJ1-2,-,14
CASSSSGTGRKAFF,TGTGCCAGCAGCTCATCCGGGACAGGGAGGAAAGCTTTCTTT,-,TRBV7-8,TRBJ1-1,TRBD1,14
CASSDGLAGGGEQYF,TGTGCCAGCAGTGACGGGCTAGCGGGTGGTGGGGAGCAGTACTTC,few,TRBV2,TRBJ2-7,TRBD2,15
CASSVGQRGNGEAFF,TGTGCCAGCAGCGTAGGTCAAAGGGGAAATGGTGAAGCTTTCTTT,-,TRBV9,TRBJ1-1,-,15
CATSRKTGGATGYTF,TGTGCCACCAGCAGAAAGACAGGGGGCGCGACCGGCTACACCTTC,-,TRBV15,TRBJ1-2,TRBD1,15
CASSLGLAGKETQYF,TGTGCCAGCAGCTTAGGGCTAGCGGGAAAAGAGACCCAGTACTTC,once,TRBV7-2,TRBJ2-5,TRBD2,15
CASSPRDRHSGNTIYF,TGTGCCAGCAGCCCCAGGGACAGGCACTCTGGAAACACCATATATTTT,few,TRBV7-2,TRBJ1-3,TRBD1,16
CATYLAANYGYTF,TGCGCCACCTACTTGGCTGCAAACTATGGCTACACCTTC,few,TRBV23-1,TRBJ1-2,-,13
CAINQLADSYEQYF,TGTGCCATCAACCAACTAGCGGACTCCTACGAGCAGTACTTC,-,TRBV10-3,TRBJ2-7,TRBD2,14
CSAKKLGDYSNQPQHF,TGCAGTGCTAAAAAACTAGGAGACTATAGCAATCAGCCCCAGCATTTT,few,TRBV20-1,TRBJ1-5,-,16
CASSVSGTGGRGTEAFF,TGCGCCAGCAGTGTTTCCGGGACAGGGGGCCGAGGGACTGAAGCTTTCTTT,-,TRBV10-1,TRBJ1-1,TRBD1,17
CASNSGQLNEKLFF,TGTGCCAGCAACTCGGGGCAGCTGAATGAAAAACTGTTTTTT,-,TRBV2,TRBJ1-4,-,14
CASSTGGLNTEAFF,TGTGCCAGCAGTACAGGGGGCTTGAACACTGAAGCTTTCTTT,-,TRBV7-2,TRBJ1-1,TRBD1,14
CASSSFLAMQETQYF,TGTGCCAGCAGCTCTTTTTTAGCCATGCAAGAGACCCAGTACTTC,-,TRBV7-2,TRBJ2-5,-,15
CASRMGTGVWSGANVLTF,TGTGCCAGCAGAATGGGGACAGGGGTTTGGTCTGGGGCCAACGTCCTGACTTTC,-,TRBV6-1,TRBJ2-6,TRBD1,18
CASRTGGFGYTF,TGTGCCAGCAGGACAGGGGGCTTTGGCTACACCTTC,few,TRBV27,TRBJ1-2,TRBD1,12
CASSLSELANYGYTF,TGTGCCAGCAGCTTATCGGAGTTAGCTAACTATGGCTACACCTTC,-,TRBV7-2,TRBJ1-2,-,15
CSARFRAPHEQYF,TGCAGTGCTAGATTCCGGGCTCCCCACGAGCAGTACTTC,few,TRBV20-1,TRBJ2-7,-,13
CASSIVGGGAQYF,TGTGCCAGTAGTATAGTCGGGGGGGGGGCCCAGTACTTC,few,TRBV19,TRBJ2-5,TRBD2,13
CASSLLDSYGYTF,TGCGCCAGCAGCTTGTTGGACAGCTATGGCTACACCTTC,-,TRBV5-1,TRBJ1-2,-,13
CASSLVGGGKNIQYF,TGTGCCAGCAGCTTAGTGGGGGGGGGCAAGAACATTCAGTACTTC,-,TRBV7-8,TRBJ2-4,-,15
CASTIFGGTGNQPQHF,TGTGCCAGCACCATCTTTGGGGGAACGGGCAATCAGCCCCAGCATTTT,-,TRBV5-8,TRBJ1-5,-,16
CASSYTPSRSLGYGYTF,TGTGCCAGCAGTTACACCCCCTCCAGGTCCCTTGGCTATGGCTACACCTTC,-,TRBV6-5,TRBJ1-2,-,17
CASSFGGGTDTQYF,TGTGCCAGCAGCTTTGGCGGGGGAACAGATACGCAGTATTTT,-,TRBV5-4,TRBJ2-3,TRBD2,14
CASSFRGGNYNEQFF,TGTGCCAGCAGTTTCAGGGGGGGGAACTACAATGAGCAGTTCTTC,-,TRBV27,TRBJ2-1,-,15
CASSHKETQYF,TGTGCCAGCAGCCACAAAGAGACCCAGTACTTC,-,TRBV7-8,TRBJ2-5,-,11